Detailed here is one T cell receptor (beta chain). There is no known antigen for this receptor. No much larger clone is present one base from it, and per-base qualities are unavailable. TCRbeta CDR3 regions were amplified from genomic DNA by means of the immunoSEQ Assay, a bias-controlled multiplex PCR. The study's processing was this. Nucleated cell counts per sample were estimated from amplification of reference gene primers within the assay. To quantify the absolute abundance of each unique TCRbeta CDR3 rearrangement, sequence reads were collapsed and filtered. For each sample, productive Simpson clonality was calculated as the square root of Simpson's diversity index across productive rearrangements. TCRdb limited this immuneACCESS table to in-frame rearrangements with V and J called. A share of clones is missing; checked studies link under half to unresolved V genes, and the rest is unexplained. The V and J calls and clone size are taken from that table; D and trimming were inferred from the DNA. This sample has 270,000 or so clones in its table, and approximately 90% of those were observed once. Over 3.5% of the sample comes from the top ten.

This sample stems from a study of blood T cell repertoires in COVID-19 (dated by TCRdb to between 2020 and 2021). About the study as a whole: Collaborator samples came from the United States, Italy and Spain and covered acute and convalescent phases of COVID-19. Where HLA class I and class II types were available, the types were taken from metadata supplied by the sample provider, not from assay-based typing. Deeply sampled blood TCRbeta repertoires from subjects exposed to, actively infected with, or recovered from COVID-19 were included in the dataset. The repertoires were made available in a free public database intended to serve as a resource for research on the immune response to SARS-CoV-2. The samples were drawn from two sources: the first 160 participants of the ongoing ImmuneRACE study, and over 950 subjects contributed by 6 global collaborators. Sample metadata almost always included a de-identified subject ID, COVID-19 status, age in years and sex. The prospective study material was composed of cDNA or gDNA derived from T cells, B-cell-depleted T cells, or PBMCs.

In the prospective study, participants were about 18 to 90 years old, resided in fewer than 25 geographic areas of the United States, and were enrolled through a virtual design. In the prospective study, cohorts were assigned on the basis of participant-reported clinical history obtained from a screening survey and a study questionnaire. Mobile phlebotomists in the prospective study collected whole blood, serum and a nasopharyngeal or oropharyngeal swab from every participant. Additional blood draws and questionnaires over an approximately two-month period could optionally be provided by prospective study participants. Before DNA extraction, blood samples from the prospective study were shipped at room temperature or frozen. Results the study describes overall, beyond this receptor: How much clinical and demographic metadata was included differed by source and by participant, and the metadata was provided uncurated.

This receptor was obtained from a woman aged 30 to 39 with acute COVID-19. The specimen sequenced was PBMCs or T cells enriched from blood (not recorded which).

The DNA sequence reads TGTGCCAGCAGCTTTGATCGCGGGACAGGGGGTGAAAAACTGTTTTTT. The encoded protein is CASSFDRGTGGEKLFF. The V and J segments used are TRBV5-8 and TRBJ1-4; 11 junctional bases match TRBD1. According to the germline V gene, CDR1 reads SGHTS and CDR2 reads YDEGEE. Trimmed from V: 2 bases; trimmed from J: 7 bases; junction bases lacking a gene match: 7. There are 16 amino acids in the CDR3, from cysteine to phenylalanine inclusive. The only DNA kept is the CDR3, 48 bases in frame from the first base.